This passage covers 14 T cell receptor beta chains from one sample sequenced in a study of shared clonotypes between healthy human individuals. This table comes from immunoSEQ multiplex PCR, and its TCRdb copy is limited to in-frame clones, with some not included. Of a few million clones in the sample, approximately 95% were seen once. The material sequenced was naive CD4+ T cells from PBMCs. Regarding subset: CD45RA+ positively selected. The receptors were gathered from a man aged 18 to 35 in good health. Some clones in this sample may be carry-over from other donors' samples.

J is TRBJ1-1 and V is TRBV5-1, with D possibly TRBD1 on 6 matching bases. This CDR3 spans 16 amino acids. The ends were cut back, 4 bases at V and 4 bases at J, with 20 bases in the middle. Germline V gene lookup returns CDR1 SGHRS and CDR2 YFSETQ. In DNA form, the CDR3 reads TGCGCCAGCAGCCCCCTGCTCAGGGGCCGGAGCACTGAAGCTTTCTTT. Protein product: CASSPLLRGRSTEAFF.

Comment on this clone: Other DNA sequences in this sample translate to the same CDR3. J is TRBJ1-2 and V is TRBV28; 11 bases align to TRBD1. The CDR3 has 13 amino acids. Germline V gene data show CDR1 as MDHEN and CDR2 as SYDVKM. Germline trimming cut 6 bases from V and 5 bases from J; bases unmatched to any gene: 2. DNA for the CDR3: TGTGCCAGCAGCCGGGACAGGGGGTATGGCTACACCTTC. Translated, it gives CASSRDRGYGYTF.

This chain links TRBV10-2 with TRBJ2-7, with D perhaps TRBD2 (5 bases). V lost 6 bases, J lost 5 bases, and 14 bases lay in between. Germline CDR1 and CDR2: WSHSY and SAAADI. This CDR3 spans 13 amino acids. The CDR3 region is CASSSGPFDEQYF. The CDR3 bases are TGCGCCAGCAGCAGCGGACCGTTTGACGAGCAGTACTTC.

The CDR3 loop reads CASQPTGSNTGELFF. In nucleotides, the CDR3 is TGTGCCAGTCAGCCGACAGGGTCGAACACCGGGGAGCTGTTTTTT. V usage is TRBV19 and J usage is TRBJ2-2; 7 bases are shared with TRBD1. This CDR3 contains 15 residues. The V segment lost 8 bases and the J segment 0 bases; nucleotides outside the gene matches: 6. CDR1 and CDR2 (germline): LNHDA, SQIVND (reference sequence). The full variable domain, its missing parts supplied by reference TRBV19 and TRBJ2-2, is DGGITQSPKYLFRKEGQNVTLSCEQNLNHDAMYWYRQDPGQGLRLIYYSQIVNDFQKGDIAEGYSVSREKKESFPLTVTSAQKNPTAFYLCASQPTGSNTGELFFGEGSRLTVL.

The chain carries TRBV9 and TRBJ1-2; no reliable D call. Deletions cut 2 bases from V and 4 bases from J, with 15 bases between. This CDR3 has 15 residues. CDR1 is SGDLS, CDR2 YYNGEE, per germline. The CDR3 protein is CASSVDTSDAYGYTF. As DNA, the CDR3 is TGTGCCAGCAGCGTCGACACCTCGGATGCCTATGGCTACACCTTC.

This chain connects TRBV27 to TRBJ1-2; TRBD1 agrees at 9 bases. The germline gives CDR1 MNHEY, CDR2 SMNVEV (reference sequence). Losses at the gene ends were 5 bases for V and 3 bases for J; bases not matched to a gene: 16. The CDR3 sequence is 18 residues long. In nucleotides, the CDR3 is TGTGCCAGCAGTACATCCCGCGGGACAGGGCGTCAGTACTATGGCTACACCTTC. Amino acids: CASSTSRGTGRQYYGYTF.

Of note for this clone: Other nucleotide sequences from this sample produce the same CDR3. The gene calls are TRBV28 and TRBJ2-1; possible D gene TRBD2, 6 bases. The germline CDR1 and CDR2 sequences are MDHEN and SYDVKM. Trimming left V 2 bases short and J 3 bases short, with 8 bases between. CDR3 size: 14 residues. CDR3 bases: TGTGCCAGCAGTTTAGGGGGAGGCTACAATGAGCAGTTCTTC. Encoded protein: CASSLGGGYNEQFF.

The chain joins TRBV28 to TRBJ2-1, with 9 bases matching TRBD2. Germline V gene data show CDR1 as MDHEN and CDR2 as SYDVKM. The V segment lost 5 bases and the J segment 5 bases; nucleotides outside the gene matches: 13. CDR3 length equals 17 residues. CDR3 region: CASSRPWGSGSDNEQFF. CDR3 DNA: TGTGCCAGCAGTCGCCCCTGGGGTAGCGGGAGCGACAATGAGCAGTTCTTC.

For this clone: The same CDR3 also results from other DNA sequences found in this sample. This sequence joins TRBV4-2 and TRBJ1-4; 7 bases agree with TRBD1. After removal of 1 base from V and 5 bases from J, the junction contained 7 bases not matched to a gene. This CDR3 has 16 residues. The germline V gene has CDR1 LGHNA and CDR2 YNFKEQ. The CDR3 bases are TGTGCCAGCAGCCAAGCACGAGGCAGGGGGAATGAAAAACTGTTTTTT. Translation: CASSQARGRGNEKLFF.

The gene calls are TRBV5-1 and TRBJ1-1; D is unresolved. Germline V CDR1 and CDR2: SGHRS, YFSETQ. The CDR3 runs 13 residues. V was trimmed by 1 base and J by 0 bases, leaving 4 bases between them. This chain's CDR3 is CASSLTMNTEAFF. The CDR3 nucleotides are TGCGCCAGCAGCTTGACCATGAACACTGAAGCTTTCTTT. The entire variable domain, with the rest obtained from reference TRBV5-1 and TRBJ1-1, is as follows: KAGVTQTPRYLIKTRGQQVTLSCSPISGHRSVSWYQQTPGQGLQFLFEYFSETQRNKGNFPGRFSGRQFSNSRSEMNVSTLELGDSALYLCASSLTMNTEAFFGQGTRLTVV.

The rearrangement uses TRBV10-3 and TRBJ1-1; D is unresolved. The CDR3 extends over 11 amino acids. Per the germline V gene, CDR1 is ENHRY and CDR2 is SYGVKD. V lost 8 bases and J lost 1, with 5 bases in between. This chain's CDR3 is CAIGQNTEAFF. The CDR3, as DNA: TGTGCCATCGGGCAGAACACTGAAGCTTTCTTT.

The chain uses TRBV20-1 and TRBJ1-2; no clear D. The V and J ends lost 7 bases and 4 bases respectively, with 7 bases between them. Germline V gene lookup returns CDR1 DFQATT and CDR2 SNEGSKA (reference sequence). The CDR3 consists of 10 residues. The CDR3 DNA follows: TGCAGTGTTCAATCCTATGGCTACACCTTC. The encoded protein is CSVQSYGYTF.

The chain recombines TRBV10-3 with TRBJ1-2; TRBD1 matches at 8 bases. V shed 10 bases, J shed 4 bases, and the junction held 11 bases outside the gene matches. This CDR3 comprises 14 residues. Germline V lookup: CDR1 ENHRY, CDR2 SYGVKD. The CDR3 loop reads CASAQGALGYGYTF. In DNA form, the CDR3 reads TGTGCCAGCGCTCAGGGGGCGCTGGGCTATGGCTACACCTTC.

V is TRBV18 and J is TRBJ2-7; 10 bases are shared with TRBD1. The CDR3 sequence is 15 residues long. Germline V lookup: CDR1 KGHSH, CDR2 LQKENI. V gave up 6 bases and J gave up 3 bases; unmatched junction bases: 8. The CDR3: CASSRERDRGYEQYF. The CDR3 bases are TGTGCCAGCTCTCGGGAACGGGACAGGGGCTACGAGCAGTACTTC.